This passage covers 19 T cell receptor beta chains from one sample sequenced in a study of shared clonotypes between healthy human individuals. Generated by immunoSEQ multiplex PCR, the TCRdb table keeps only in-frame clones and is missing some. The data contain more than 1,200,000 clones, around 98.5% of them singletons. Sequenced: naive CD4+ T cells sorted from blood. Subset indicated: CD45RA+ positively selected. Receptor source: a man aged 25-45 years in good health.

The chain recombines TRBV7-9 with TRBJ1-3; no clear D. V lost 5 bases and J 4 bases, leaving 6 bases between the germline ends. Looked up from germline, CDR1 is SEHNR and CDR2 is FQNEAQ (reference sequence). The CDR3 runs to 12 residues. The CDR3: CASSQSGNTIYF. The DNA for the CDR3 is TGTGCCAGCAGCCAATCCGGAAACACCATATATTTT.

The rearrangement links TRBV7-3 to TRBJ2-5; D remains ambiguous. The V gene lost 5 bases and the J gene lost 5 bases, with 15 bases spanning the gap. This CDR3 contains 14 residues. Looked up from germline, CDR1 is SGHTA and CDR2 is FQGTGA. The CDR3 DNA reads TGTGCCAGCAGCAAAAACTCTGTTTCCGAGACCCAGTACTTC. The encoded protein is CASSKNSVSETQYF.

The rearrangement uses TRBV18 and TRBJ2-3, with 12 bases identical to TRBD2. The germline CDR1 and CDR2 sequences are KGHSH and LQKENI. The CDR3 length is 16 residues. Trimming removed 0 bases from V and 4 bases from J; junction bases left unmatched: 2. The CDR3, as DNA: TGTGCCAGCTCACCACCGACTAGCGGGAGTCCAGATACGCAGTATTTT. Protein sequence: CASSPPTSGSPDTQYF.

V and J are TRBV19 and TRBJ2-7; D may be TRBD1 (6 bases). The V end was cut by 4 bases, the J end by 3 bases, with 19 bases between. This CDR3 comprises 16 residues. Per germline, CDR1 LNHDA and CDR2 SQIVND (reference sequence). CDR3 bases: TGTGCCAGTAGTAGAGCAGGGGACCAATCCATCTACGAGCAGTACTTC. This encodes CASSRAGDQSIYEQYF.

As regards this clone: Additional DNA sequences in this sample encode the identical CDR3. The rearrangement joins TRBV28 to TRBJ2-7; no reliable D call. Deletions cut 6 bases from V and 0 bases from J, with 9 bases between. Germline V gene lookup returns CDR1 MDHEN and CDR2 SYDVKM. The CDR3 consists of 13 residues. CDR3 sequence reads: CASRVSSSYEQYF. The CDR3 DNA sequence: TGTGCCAGCAGAGTCAGCTCCTCCTACGAGCAGTACTTC.

This clone came up once. The chain is built from TRBV7-6 and TRBJ2-3, with D perhaps TRBD2 (6 bases). V was cut by 1 base and J by 3 bases, with 14 bases left in between. The germline CDR1 and CDR2 sequences are SGHVS and FNYEAQ. The CDR3 runs to 16 residues. CDR3 loop: CASSLVSWDWTDTQYF. The CDR3, as DNA: TGTGCCAGCAGCTTAGTGTCCTGGGACTGGACAGATACGCAGTATTTT.

This rearrangement joins TRBV28 to TRBJ2-7; 10 nucleotides agree with TRBD2. The germline V gene has CDR1 MDHEN and CDR2 SYDVKM. The CDR3 runs to 13 residues. V shed 8 bases, J shed 3 bases, and the junction held 4 bases outside the gene matches. The CDR3 spells CASDASGSYEQYF. CDR3 sequence (DNA): TGTGCCAGCGATGCTAGCGGGAGCTACGAGCAGTACTTC.

This clone was seen a single time. The V call is TRBV5-6, the J call TRBJ2-7; 8 bases agree with TRBD2. V was pared by 6 bases and J by 5 bases, with 7 bases of the junction left unmatched. The CDR3 totals 13 residues. CDR1 is SGHDT and CDR2 is YYEEEE in the germline V gene. For the CDR3, the DNA is TGTGCCAGCACCCGGGGGGGGCTACACGAGCAGTACTTC. Protein product: CASTRGGLHEQYF.

The chain combines TRBV29-1 with TRBJ2-5; 8 positions match TRBD2. J lost 1 base, V lost 7 bases, and 5 bases had no gene match. The germline CDR1 and CDR2 sequences are SQVTM and ANQGSEA. The CDR3 totals 13 residues. The DNA for the CDR3 is TGCAGCGGCTGGCGGGAGGTCCAAGAGACCCAGTACTTC. Protein product: CSGWREVQETQYF.

The chain couples TRBV5-8 to TRBJ2-7; the D is unclear. The CDR3 sequence is 11 residues long. V shed 4 bases and J shed 3 bases, with 5 bases lying between them. The germline V gene encodes CDR1 SGHTS and CDR2 YDEGEE. CDR3 region: CASSRDYEQYF. Written as DNA, the CDR3 is TGTGCCAGCAGCCGAGACTACGAGCAGTACTTC. The full variable domain, with the rest looked up from reference TRBV5-8 and TRBJ2-7, is EAGVTQSPTHLIKTRGQQATLRCSPISGHTSVYWYQQALGLGLQFLLWYDEGEERNRGNFPPRFSGRQFPNYSSELNVNALELEDSALYLCASSRDYEQYFGPGTRLTVT.

The chain is built from TRBV30 and TRBJ1-5, with TRBD1 as a possible D gene (5 bases). The CDR3 has 14 amino acids. CDR1 is GTSNPN, CDR2 SVGIG, per germline (reference sequence). V was cut by 4 bases and J by 7 bases, with 17 bases left in between. The CDR3 spells CAWNIGHRGQPQHF. The CDR3, as DNA: TGTGCCTGGAACATAGGACATCGAGGGCAGCCCCAGCATTTT.

The gene calls are TRBV5-1 and TRBJ2-3, with D unclear. V lost 6 bases to trimming and J lost 6 bases, with 8 bases between them. The CDR3 sequence is 11 residues long. The germline CDR1 and CDR2 sequences are SGHRS and YFSETQ. The CDR3 loop is CASTLGDTQYF. The DNA of the CDR3 is TGCGCCAGCACCCTGGGGGATACGCAGTATTTT.

Regarding this clone: This sample includes further DNA sequences coding for the same CDR3. The V and J genes are TRBV11-2 and TRBJ1-3; D is uncertain. Per the germline V gene, CDR1 is SGHAT and CDR2 is FQNNGV. V was pared by 5 bases and J by 4 bases, with 12 bases between. CDR3 length equals 14 residues. The chain's CDR3 is CASSLDSSGNTIYF. The CDR3 DNA reads as TGTGCCAGCAGCCTTGATTCCTCGGGAAACACCATATATTTT.

The CDR3 sequence is CSVGKTGVDEQFF. The CDR3, as DNA: TGCAGCGTTGGAAAAACAGGGGTCGATGAGCAGTTCTTC. This chain joins TRBV29-1 and TRBJ2-1; 7 positions agree with TRBD1. The ends lost 4 bases at V and 8 bases at J; junction bases unmatched: 8. The CDR3 contains 13 residues. Germline V gives CDR1 SQVTM, CDR2 ANQGSEA.

The V and J genes are TRBV18 and TRBJ2-3; D gene ambiguous. The germline V gene has CDR1 KGHSH and CDR2 LQKENI. V shed 5 bases and J shed 3 bases, with 15 bases lying between them. The CDR3 extends over 15 amino acids. The CDR3 sequence: CASSARAAVTDTQYF. Here the CDR3 DNA reads TGTGCCAGCTCAGCAAGGGCCGCGGTGACAGATACGCAGTATTTT. Together with reference TRBV18 and TRBJ2-3, the CDR3 gives the full variable domain: NAGVMQNPRHLVRRRGQEARLRCSPMKGHSHVYWYRQLPEEGLKFMVYLQKENIIDESGMPKERFSAEFPKEGPSILRIQQVVRGDSAAYFCASSARAAVTDTQYFGPGTRLTVL.

Concerning this clone: The sample holds other DNA sequences that translate to the same CDR3. The V and J genes are TRBV7-9 and TRBJ2-1; D uncertain. Trimming removed 5 bases at V and 0 bases at J, with 5 bases between. This CDR3 has 13 amino acids. Germline CDR1 SEHNR, CDR2 FQNEAQ (reference sequence). CDR3: CASSPSSYNEQFF. The CDR3 nucleotides read TGTGCCAGCAGCCCCAGCTCCTACAATGAGCAGTTCTTC.

The rearrangement joins TRBV5-1 to TRBJ2-1, with 9 positions matching TRBD2. V gave up 8 bases and J gave up 8 bases; unmatched junction bases: 5. CDR3 length: 12 amino acids. The germline V gene encodes CDR1 SGHRS and CDR2 YFSETQ. CDR3 sequence: CASTSGLDEQFF. CDR3 bases: TGCGCCAGTACTAGCGGGCTCGATGAGCAGTTCTTC.

The J gene is TRBJ1-2, the V gene TRBV6-5; 9 nucleotides match TRBD1. The CDR3 has 15 residues. The germline V gene encodes CDR1 MNHEY and CDR2 SVGAGI. Unmatched junction bases numbered 7, after V lost 0 bases and J lost 8 bases. CDR3: CASSYSGQGTYGYTF. The CDR3 DNA sequence: TGTGCCAGCAGTTACTCAGGACAGGGGACTTACGGCTACACCTTC.

The chain joins TRBV14 to TRBJ1-4; D might be TRBD1 (5 bases). This CDR3 has 16 amino acids. Germline CDR1 reads SGHDN; CDR2 reads FVKESK. Trimming took off 1 base at V and 6 bases at J, with 15 bases between the two ends. This chain's CDR3 is CASSQAGSPGYEKLFF. The CDR3 bases are TGTGCCAGCAGCCAAGCCGGGAGTCCAGGGTATGAAAAACTGTTTTTT.